This T cell receptor beta chain originates from a study of CD8+ T cells in alopecia areata. Across the study: Tofacitinib was taken orally by treated patients, and the dose was 5 to 10 mg twice daily. The tofacitinib course ran for 6 to 18 months and was followed by 6 months off drug.

As part of sample collection, lesional scalp punch biopsies and peripheral blood were taken from alopecia areata patients. Researchers picked out CD4+ and CD8+ T cells from PBMCs by sorting. There are 13 residues in the CDR3. CDR1 is GTSNPN and CDR2 is SVGIG in the germline V gene (reference sequence). Trimming took off 5 bases at V and 5 bases at J, with 15 bases between the two ends. Reverse transcribed after extraction, RNA yielded cDNA as the sequencing template. The method was immunoSEQ multiplex PCR; TCRdb's version includes in-frame clones alone and lacks a portion of them. Here the sample spans 160,000 or so clones, approximately 53% being singletons.

Sequencing used CD8+ T cells sorted from blood, obtained at week 0. This receptor was identified in a human donor with alopecia areata. This chain links TRBV30 with TRBJ1-1; D ambiguous. In nucleotides, the CDR3 is TGTGCCTGGTCTGAAATTCGGGGAACTGAAGCTTTCTTT. Translation: CAWSEIRGTEAFF.